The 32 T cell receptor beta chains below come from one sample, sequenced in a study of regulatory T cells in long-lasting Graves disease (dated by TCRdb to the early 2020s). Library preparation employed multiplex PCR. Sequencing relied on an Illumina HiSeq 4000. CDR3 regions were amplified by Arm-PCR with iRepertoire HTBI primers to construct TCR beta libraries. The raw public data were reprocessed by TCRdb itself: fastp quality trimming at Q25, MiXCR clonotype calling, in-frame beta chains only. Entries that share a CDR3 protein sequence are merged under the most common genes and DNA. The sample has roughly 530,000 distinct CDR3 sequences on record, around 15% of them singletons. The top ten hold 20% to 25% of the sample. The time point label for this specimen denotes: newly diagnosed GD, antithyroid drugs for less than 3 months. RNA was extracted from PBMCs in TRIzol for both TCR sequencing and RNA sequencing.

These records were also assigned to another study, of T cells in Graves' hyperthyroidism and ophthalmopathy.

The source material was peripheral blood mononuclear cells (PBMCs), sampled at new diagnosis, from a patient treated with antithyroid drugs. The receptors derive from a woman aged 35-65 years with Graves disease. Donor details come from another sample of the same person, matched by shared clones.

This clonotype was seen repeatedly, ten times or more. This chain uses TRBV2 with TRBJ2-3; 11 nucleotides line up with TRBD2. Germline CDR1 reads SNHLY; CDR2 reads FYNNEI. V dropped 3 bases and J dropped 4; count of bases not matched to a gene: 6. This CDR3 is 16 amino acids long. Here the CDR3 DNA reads TGTGCCAGCAGTGACACTAGCGGGGGAATACCAGATACGCAGTATTTT. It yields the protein CASSDTSGGIPDTQYF.

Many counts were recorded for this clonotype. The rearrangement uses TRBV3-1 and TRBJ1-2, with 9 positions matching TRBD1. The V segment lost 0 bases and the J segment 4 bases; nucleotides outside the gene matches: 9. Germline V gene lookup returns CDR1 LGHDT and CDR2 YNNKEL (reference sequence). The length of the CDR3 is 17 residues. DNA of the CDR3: TGTGCCAGCAGCCAAGATCGGGGACAGGGCTGGGGCTATGGCTACACCTTC. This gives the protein CASSQDRGQGWGYGYTF.

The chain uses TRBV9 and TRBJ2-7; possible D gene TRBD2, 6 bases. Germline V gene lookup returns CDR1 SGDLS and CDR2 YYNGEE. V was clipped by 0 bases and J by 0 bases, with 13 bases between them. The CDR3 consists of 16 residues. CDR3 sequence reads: CASSVAPGVLSYEQYF. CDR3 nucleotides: TGTGCCAGCAGCGTAGCCCCGGGGGTGCTCTCCTACGAGCAGTACTTC.

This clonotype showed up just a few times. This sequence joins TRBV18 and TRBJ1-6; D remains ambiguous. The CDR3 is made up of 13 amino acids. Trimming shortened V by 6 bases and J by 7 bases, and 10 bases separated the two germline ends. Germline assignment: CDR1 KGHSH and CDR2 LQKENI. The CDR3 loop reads CASSLNPNSPLHF. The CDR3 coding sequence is TGTGCCAGCTCGCTTAACCCGAATTCACCCCTCCACTTT.

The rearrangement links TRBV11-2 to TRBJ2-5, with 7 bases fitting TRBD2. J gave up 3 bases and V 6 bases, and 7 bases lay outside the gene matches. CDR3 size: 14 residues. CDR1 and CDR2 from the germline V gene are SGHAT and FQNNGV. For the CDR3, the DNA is TGTGCCAGCAGACTAGCGACCGCAAAAGAGACCCAGTACTTC. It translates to CASRLATAKETQYF.

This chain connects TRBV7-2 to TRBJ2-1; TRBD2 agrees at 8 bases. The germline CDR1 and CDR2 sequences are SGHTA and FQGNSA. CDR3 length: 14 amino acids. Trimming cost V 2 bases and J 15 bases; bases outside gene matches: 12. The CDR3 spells CASSLFPAGGGGFF. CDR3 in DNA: TGTGCCAGCAGCTTATTTCCGGCGGGGGGTGGGGGGTTCTTC.

In DNA, the CDR3 is TGTGCCAGCAGCCCATACAGGGGGACTAGCCAAGAGACCCAGTACTTC. Amino acid sequence: CASSPYRGTSQETQYF. The V and J genes are TRBV14 and TRBJ2-5, with D perhaps being TRBD1 or TRBD2 (8 bases each). This CDR3 is 16 amino acids long. From germline, CDR1 is SGHDN and CDR2 FVKESK. V lost 4 bases, J lost 1 base, and 16 bases lay in between.

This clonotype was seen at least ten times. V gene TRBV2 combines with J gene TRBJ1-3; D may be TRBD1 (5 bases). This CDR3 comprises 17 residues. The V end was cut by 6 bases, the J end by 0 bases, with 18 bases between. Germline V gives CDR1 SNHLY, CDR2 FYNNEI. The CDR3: CASSGGELIVSGNTIYF. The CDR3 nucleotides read TGTGCCAGCAGCGGAGGGGAACTGATAGTCTCTGGAAACACCATATATTTT.

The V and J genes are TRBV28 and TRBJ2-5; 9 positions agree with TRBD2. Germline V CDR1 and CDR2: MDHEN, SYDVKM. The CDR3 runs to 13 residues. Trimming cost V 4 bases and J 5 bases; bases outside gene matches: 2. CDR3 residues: CASSSSGVETQYF. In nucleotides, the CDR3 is TGTGCCAGCAGTTCTAGCGGGGTTGAGACCCAGTACTTC.

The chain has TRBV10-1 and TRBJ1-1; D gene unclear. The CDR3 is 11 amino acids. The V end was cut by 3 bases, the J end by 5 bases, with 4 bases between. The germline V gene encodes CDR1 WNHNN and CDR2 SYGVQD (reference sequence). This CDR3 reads CASSDDTEAFF. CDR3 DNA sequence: TGCGCCAGCAGTGACGATACTGAAGCTTTCTTT.

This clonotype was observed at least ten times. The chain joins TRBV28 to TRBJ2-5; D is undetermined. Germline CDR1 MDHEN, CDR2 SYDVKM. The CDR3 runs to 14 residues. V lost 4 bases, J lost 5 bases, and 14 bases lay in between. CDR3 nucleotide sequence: TGTGCCAGCAGTTCCACTCAGCCCAGGGAGACCCAGTACTTC. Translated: CASSSTQPRETQYF.

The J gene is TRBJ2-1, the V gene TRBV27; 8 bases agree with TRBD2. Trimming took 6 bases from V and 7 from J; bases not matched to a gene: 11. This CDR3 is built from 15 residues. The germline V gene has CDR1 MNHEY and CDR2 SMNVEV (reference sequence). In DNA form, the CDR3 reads TGTGCCAGCAGCTCCGGGGGGGCCCTGGGGAATGAGCAGTTCTTC. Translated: CASSSGGALGNEQFF.

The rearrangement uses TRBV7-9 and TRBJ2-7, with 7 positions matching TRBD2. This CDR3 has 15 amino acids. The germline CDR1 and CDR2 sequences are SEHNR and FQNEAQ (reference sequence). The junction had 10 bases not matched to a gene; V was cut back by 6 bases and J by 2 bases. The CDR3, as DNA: TGTGCCAGCAGTCCTTGGGGGGGGAGCACCTACGAGCAGTACTTC. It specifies CASSPWGGSTYEQYF. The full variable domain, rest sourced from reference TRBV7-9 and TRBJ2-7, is DTGVSQNPRHKITKRGQNVTFRCDPISEHNRLYWYRQTLGQGPEFLTYFQNEAQLEKSRLLSDRFSAERPKGSFSTLEIQRTEQGDSAMYLCASSPWGGSTYEQYFGPGTRLTVT.

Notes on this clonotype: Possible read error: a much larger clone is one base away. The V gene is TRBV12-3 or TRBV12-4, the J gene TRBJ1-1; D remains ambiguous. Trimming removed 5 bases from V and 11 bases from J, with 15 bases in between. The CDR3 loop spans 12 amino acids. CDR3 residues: CASSTTAGRAFF. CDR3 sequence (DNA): TGTGCCAGCAGTACGACGGCGGGGAGGGCTTTCTTT.

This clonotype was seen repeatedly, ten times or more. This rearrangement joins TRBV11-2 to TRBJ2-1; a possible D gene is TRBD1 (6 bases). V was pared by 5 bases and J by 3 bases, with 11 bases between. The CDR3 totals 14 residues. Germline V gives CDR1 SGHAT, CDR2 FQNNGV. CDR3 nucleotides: TGTGCCAGCAGCAGAACAGGGAACTACAATGAGCAGTTCTTC. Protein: CASSRTGNYNEQFF.

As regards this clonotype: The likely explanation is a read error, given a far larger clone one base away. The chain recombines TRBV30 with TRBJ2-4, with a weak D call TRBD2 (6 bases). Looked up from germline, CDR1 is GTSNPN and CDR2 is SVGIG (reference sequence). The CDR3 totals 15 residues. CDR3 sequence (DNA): TGTGCCTGGAGTCCCCTAGCGCTATCCTACAATGAGCCGTTCTTC. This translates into CAWSPLALSYNEPFF.

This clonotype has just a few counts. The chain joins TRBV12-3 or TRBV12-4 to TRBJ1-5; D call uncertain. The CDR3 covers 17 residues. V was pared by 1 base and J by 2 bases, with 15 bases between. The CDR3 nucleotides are TGTGCCAGCAGTTTAGAATACAGTACTTGGGGCAATCAGCCCCAGCATTTT. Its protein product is CASSLEYSTWGNQPQHF.

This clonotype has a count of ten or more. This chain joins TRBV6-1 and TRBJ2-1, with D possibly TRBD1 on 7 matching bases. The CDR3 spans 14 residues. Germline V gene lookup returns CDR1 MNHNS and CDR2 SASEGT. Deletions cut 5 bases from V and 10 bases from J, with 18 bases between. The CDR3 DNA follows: TGTGCCAGCAGTCGCAGGGGGGCCGGGGTAGAGCAGTTCTTC. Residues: CASSRRGAGVEQFF.

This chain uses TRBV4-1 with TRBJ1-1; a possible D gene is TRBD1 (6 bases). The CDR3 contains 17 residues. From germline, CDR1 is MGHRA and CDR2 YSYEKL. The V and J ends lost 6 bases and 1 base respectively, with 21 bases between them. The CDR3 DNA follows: TGCGCCAGCAGTCCCCCCGGGACAAAACCTGGGAACACTGAAGCTTTCTTT. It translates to CASSPPGTKPGNTEAFF.

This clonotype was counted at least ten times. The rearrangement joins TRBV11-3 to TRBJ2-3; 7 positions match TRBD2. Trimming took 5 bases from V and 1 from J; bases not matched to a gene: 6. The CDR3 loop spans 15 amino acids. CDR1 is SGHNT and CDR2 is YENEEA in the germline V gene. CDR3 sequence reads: CASSPAGVGTDTQYF. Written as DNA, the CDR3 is TGTGCCAGCAGCCCGGCGGGGGTTGGCACAGATACGCAGTATTTT.

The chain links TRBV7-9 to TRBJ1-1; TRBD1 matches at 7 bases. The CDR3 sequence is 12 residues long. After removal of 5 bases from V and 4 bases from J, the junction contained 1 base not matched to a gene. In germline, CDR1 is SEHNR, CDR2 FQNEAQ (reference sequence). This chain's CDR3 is CASSRDSTEAFF. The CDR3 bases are TGTGCCAGCAGCAGGGACAGCACTGAAGCTTTCTTT. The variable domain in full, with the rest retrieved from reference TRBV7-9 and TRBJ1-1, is DTGVSQNPRHKITKRGQNVTFRCDPISEHNRLYWYRQTLGQGPEFLTYFQNEAQLEKSRLLSDRFSAERPKGSFSTLEIQRTEQGDSAMYLCASSRDSTEAFFGQGTRLTVV.

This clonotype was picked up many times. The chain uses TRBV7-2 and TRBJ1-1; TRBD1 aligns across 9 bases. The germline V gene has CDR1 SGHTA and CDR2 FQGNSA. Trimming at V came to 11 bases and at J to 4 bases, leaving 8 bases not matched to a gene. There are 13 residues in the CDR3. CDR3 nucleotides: TGTGCCGCCACAGGGGGCTCTGGCACTGAAGCTTTCTTT. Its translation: CAATGGSGTEAFF.

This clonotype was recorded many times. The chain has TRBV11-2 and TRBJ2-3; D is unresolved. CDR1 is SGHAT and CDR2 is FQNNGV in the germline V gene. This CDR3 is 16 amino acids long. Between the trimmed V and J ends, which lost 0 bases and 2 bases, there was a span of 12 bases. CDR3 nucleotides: TGTGCCAGCAGCTTAGATTTTCGTTTCGTCACAGATACGCAGTATTTT. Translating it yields CASSLDFRFVTDTQYF.

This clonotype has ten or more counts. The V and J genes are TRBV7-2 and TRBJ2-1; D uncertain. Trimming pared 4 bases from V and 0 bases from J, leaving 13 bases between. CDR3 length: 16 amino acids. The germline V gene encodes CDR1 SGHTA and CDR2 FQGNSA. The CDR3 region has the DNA TGTGCCAGCAGCTCAGGACCGCAAACCTCCTACAATGAGCAGTTCTTC. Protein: CASSSGPQTSYNEQFF.

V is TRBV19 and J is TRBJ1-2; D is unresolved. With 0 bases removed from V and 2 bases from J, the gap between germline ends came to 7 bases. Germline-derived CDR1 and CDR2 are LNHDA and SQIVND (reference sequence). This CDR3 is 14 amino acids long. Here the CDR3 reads CASSIENGNYGYTF. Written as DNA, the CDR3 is TGTGCCAGTAGTATAGAGAACGGAAACTATGGCTACACCTTC.

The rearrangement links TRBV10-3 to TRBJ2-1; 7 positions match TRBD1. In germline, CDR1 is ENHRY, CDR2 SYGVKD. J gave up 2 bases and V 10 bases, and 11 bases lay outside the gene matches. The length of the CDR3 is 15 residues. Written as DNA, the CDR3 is TGTGCCACGACGGGTGACAGGGCTACCTACAATGAGCAGTTCTTC. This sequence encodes CATTGDRATYNEQFF.

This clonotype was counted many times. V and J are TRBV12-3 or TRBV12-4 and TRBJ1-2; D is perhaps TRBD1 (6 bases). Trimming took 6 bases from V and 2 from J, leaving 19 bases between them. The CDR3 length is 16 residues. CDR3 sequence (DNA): TGTGCCAGCAGCCCATCCGGGACATGGGGGAACTATGGCTACACCTTC. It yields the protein CASSPSGTWGNYGYTF.

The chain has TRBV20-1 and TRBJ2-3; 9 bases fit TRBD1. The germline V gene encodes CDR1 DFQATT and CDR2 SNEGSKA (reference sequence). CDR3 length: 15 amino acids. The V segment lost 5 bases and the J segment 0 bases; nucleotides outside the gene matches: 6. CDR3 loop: CSARDRVTSTDTQYF. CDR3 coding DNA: TGCAGTGCTCGGGACAGGGTAACTAGCACAGATACGCAGTATTTT.

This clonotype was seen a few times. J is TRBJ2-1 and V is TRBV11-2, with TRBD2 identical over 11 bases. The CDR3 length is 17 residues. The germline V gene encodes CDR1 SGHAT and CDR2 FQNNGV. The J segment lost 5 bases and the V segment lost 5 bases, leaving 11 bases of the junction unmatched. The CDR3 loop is CASSQEPPSGGNNEQFF. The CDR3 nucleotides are TGTGCCAGCAGCCAAGAACCCCCTAGCGGGGGGAACAATGAGCAGTTCTTC.

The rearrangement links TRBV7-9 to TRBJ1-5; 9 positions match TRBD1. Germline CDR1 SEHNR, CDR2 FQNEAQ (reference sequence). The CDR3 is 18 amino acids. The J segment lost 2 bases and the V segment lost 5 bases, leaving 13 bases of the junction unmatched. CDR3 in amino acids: CASSTQRTGEKGNQPQHF. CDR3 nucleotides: TGTGCCAGCAGCACCCAAAGGACAGGGGAGAAAGGCAATCAGCCCCAGCATTTT. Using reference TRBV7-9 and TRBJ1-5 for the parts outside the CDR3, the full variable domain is DTGVSQNPRHKITKRGQNVTFRCDPISEHNRLYWYRQTLGQGPEFLTYFQNEAQLEKSRLLSDRFSAERPKGSFSTLEIQRTEQGDSAMYLCASSTQRTGEKGNQPQHFGDGTRLSIL.

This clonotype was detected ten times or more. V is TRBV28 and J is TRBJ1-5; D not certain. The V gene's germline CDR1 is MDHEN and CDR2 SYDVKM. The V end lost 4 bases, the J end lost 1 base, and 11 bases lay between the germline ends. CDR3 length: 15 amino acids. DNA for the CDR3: TGTGCCAGCAGTTCATTTTGGGTGAGCAATCAGCCCCAGCATTTT. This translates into CASSSFWVSNQPQHF. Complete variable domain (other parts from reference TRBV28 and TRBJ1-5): DVKVTQSSRYLVKRTGEKVFLECVQDMDHENMFWYRQDPGLGLRLIYFSYDVKMKEKGDIPEGYSVSREKKERFSLILESASTNQTSMYLCASSSFWVSNQPQHFGDGTRLSIL.

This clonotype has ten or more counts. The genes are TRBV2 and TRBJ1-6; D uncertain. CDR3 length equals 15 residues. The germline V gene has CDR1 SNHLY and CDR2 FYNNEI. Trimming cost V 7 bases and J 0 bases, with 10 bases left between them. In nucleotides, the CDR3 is TGTGCCAGCACGTTGGGGAGCTCCTATAATTCACCCCTCCACTTT. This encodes CASTLGSSYNSPLHF.